This is a list of T cell receptor beta chains from one sample in a study of T cells in placental villitis. Sequenced by immunoSEQ multiplex PCR; TCRdb stores in-frame clones only, minus some. The table shows around 3,000 clones, with roughly 70% occurring only once. The sample consisted of placental tissue containing maternal and fetal cells. These receptors all come from a human patient with infectious villitis; the placental T cells may come from both mother and fetus. Each CDR3 is given with its conserved first and last residue. Fields, in order: D gene, J gene, clone size, V gene, CDR3 protein. The D gene is left open where the match is weak. Only part of the rows carry a size: once, few, many, or a class if the clone is expanded.

>NA|TRBJ1-2|NA|TRBV5-1
CASRSWGAQDGYTF
>TRBD1|TRBJ1-2|NA|TRBV25-1
CASIDRGYGYTF
>NA|TRBJ1-2|once|TRBV7-9
CASSLAGGSYGYTF
>NA|TRBJ1-4|NA|TRBV28
CASSFPGPATNEKLFF
>NA|TRBJ2-5|NA|TRBV6-6
CASSSFPLARETQYF
>NA|TRBJ1-2|NA|TRBV5-6
CASKGFYGYTF
>NA|TRBJ1-3|NA|TRBV11-3
CASSLGAGNTIYF
>TRBD1|TRBJ1-5|NA|TRBV30
CAWSIGDRASNQPQHF
>TRBD2|TRBJ2-1|NA|TRBV7-2
CASSPKRGGYNEQFF
>NA|TRBJ1-1|few|TRBV7-3
CASNLWVQMNTEAFF
>NA|TRBJ1-1|NA|TRBV6-5
CASSRGDVMNTEAFF
>TRBD1|TRBJ1-1|few|TRBV6-5
CASSYGTGGTEAFF
>TRBD1|TRBJ1-2|few|TRBV25-1
CATLTGYGYTF
>NA|TRBJ2-7|NA|TRBV5-6
CASSSLPVWVSEQYF
>TRBD2|TRBJ2-1|NA|TRBV6-2/TRBV6-3
CASSYWPAGGDEQFF
>NA|TRBJ1-4|NA|TRBV14
CASSQDWQKLFF
>NA|TRBJ1-1|few|TRBV2
CASNGQPNTEAFF
>TRBD2|TRBJ2-1|once|TRBV7-9
CASSLTYLVGTSGYNEQFF